Detailed here is one TCR beta chain. The protocol was immunoSEQ multiplex PCR, while the TCRdb copy is restricted to in-frame clones and leaves out a portion. The table has roughly 50,000 clones, over 75% seen once. This sample is part of a study of blood T cell repertoires in COVID-19. The CDR3 runs 15 residues. Germline trimming cut 6 bases from V and 4 bases from J; bases unmatched to any gene: 6. The germline V gene encodes CDR1 SGHTA and CDR2 FQGNSA. The material sequenced was peripheral blood. This chain connects TRBV7-2 to TRBJ2-1; 10 bases are a match to TRBD2. The origin of this receptor is a woman in her sixties or seventies with active COVID-19. CDR3 coding DNA: TGTGCCAGCAGTATCAGCGGGGGGGTTTACAATGAGCAGTTCTTC. Translation: CASSISGGVYNEQFF. Variable domain in full (rest from reference TRBV7-2 and TRBJ2-1): GAGVSQSPSNKVTEKGKDVELRCDPISGHTALYWYRQSLGQGLEFLIYFQGNSAPDKSGLPSDRFSAERTGGSVSTLTIQRTQQEDSAVYLCASSISGGVYNEQFFGPGTRLTVL.